This T cell receptor (beta chain) was sequenced in a study of blood T cell repertoires in COVID-19. Study information: From T cells, B-cell-depleted T cells, or PBMCs came the material, which was cDNA or gDNA.

Generated by immunoSEQ multiplex PCR, the TCRdb table keeps only in-frame clones and is missing some. The table has more than 60,000 clones, 88% seen once. This sequence originates from a woman aged 55-69 years with COVID-19, enrolled during active disease. Sample: peripheral blood.

The CDR3 loop reads CASSGSGLAGETGELFF. Written as DNA, the CDR3 is TGCGCCAGCAGTGGCTCGGGACTAGCGGGAGAAACCGGGGAGCTGTTTTTT. The gene calls are TRBV10-1 and TRBJ2-2, with 14 bases matching TRBD2. Germline V gene lookup returns CDR1 WNHNN and CDR2 SYGVQD (reference sequence). The CDR3 runs 17 residues. The ends lost 4 bases at V and 5 bases at J; junction bases unmatched: 6.